This TCR beta chain was observed in a study of T cell responses to AZD1222 COVID-19 vaccine. The assay was immunoSEQ multiplex PCR, and TCRdb's table has in-frame clones only and misses some. Altogether tens of thousands of clones are present, 89% being singletons, with the ten largest covering 2.4%. Germline CDR1 LNHNV, CDR2 YYDKDF (reference sequence). The V end lost 4 bases, the J end lost 3 bases, and 10 bases lay between the germline ends. The CDR3 runs to 15 residues. The input for sequencing was peripheral blood, taken on day 0 of AZD1222 vaccination. This receptor was taken from an adult in good health. The chain couples TRBV15 to TRBJ1-6; weak D call: TRBD1 (5 bases). The CDR3 is CATSMRQSYNSPLHF. The CDR3 region has the DNA TGTGCCACCAGCATGAGACAGAGCTATAATTCACCCCTCCACTTT.